This T cell receptor (beta chain) was retrieved from a study of cytomegalovirus exposure and HLA in healthy donors. Every donor was a healthy person donating bone marrow. PCR employed 60 Vbeta and 13 Jbeta primers. Clones were sequenced by immunoSEQ multiplex PCR, and TCRdb holds only the in-frame ones, with some missing. The sample includes about 53,000 clones. This CDR3 has 12 residues. Trimming stripped 9 bases from V and 9 bases from J, with 15 bases between. In germline, CDR1 is LNHDA, CDR2 SQIVND (reference sequence). The specimen sequenced was PBMCs. This clonotype was obtained from a man between 18 and 35 years old in good health and CMV-seropositive. The chain couples TRBV19 to TRBJ1-5; the D gene is possibly TRBD1 (5 bases). This CDR3 reads CASGGPDGPQHF. CDR3 DNA sequence: TGTGCCAGCGGGGGACCCGACGGGCCCCAGCATTTT.